These 15 T cell receptor beta chains share one sample of origin, sequenced in a study of T-cell memory formation after mild COVID-19. TCRdb called the 5' RACE reads again in MiXCR, with one record for every CDR3 protein. In the table there are 100,000 to 120,000 distinct CDR3 sequences, roughly a sixth of which are singletons. Specimen: PBMCs or a T cell subset sorted from them (not recorded which). Receptor source: a man younger than 35 who had mild COVID-19 (a few samples of this study predate the infection). Cell type and time point are not known.

The chain joins TRBV20-1 to TRBJ2-4, with TRBD2 identical over 16 bases. V lost 6 bases and J lost 8; bases outside the gene matches: 13. CDR1 is DFQATT and CDR2 is SNEGSKA in the germline V gene (reference sequence). This CDR3 comprises 17 residues. CDR3 sequence (DNA): TGCAGTGCCATCGCCGGGACTAGCGGGGGGGCCTATGACATTCAGTACTTC. This codes for CSAIAGTSGGAYDIQYF.

V and J are TRBV10-3 and TRBJ2-1; maybe TRBD2 (7 bases). Trimming removed 7 bases at V and 7 bases at J, with 17 bases between. Per germline, CDR1 ENHRY and CDR2 SYGVKD. The CDR3 is 14 amino acids. The CDR3 sequence is CAITGQGRGNEQFF. The DNA for the CDR3 is TGTGCCATCACGGGGCAGGGGCGGGGGAATGAGCAGTTCTTC.

The V call is TRBV7-2, the J call TRBJ1-2; tentatively, D is TRBD1 (6 bases). Trimming stripped 1 base from V and 8 bases from J, with 20 bases between. Per germline, CDR1 SGHTA and CDR2 FQGNSA. This CDR3 is 16 amino acids long. In nucleotides, the CDR3 is TGTGCCAGCAGCTTAGTGGCTGGGGGGCAAGTACTCGGCTACACCTTC. Its protein product is CASSLVAGGQVLGYTF.

The V call is TRBV9, the J call TRBJ2-1; 8 bases agree with TRBD2. The CDR3 sequence is 16 residues long. In germline, CDR1 is SGDLS, CDR2 YYNGEE. The trim removed 0 bases at V and 2 bases at J, leaving 4 bases unmatched. The CDR3 DNA follows: TGTGCCAGCAGCGTAGAAGTGCGGGGGGCCTACAATGAGCAGTTCTTC. Translated: CASSVEVRGAYNEQFF.

This clonotype was counted ten times or more. Here the CDR3 reads CASSSTTGGGEKLFF. The CDR3 DNA follows: TGTGCCAGCAGTTCTACGACAGGGGGCGGTGAAAAACTGTTTTTT. The V call is TRBV6-5, the J call TRBJ1-4; 10 positions agree with TRBD1. V trimming: 4 bases; J trimming: 7 bases; junction bases outside the gene matches: 6. CDR3 length: 15 amino acids. Germline-derived CDR1 and CDR2 are MNHEY and SVGAGI.

This clonotype was counted ten times or more. The chain joins TRBV5-1 to TRBJ2-1; the D call may be TRBD1 or TRBD2 (5 bases each). There are 16 residues in the CDR3. V lost 0 bases and J lost 7, with 17 bases in between. Germline loops: CDR1 SGHRS, CDR2 YFSETQ. The CDR3 protein is CASSLAGAVGQNEQFF. The CDR3 bases are TGCGCCAGCAGCTTGGCCGGGGCAGTCGGTCAGAATGAGCAGTTCTTC.

V gene TRBV12-3 or TRBV12-4 combines with J gene TRBJ2-1; D is tentatively TRBD1 or TRBD2 (5 bases each). The CDR3 contains 10 residues. Trimming shortened V by 5 bases and J by 13 bases, and 9 bases separated the two germline ends. CDR3 DNA: TGTGCCAGCAGTGGGACGCTACAGTTCTTC. Encoded protein: CASSGTLQFF.

This clonotype was detected many times. The CDR3 loop reads CASSPRGQLGYTF. CDR3 DNA sequence: TGTGCCAGCAGCCCCCGAGGGCAGCTCGGCTACACCTTC. V usage is TRBV7-2 and J usage is TRBJ1-2; D remains unclear. The CDR3 is made up of 13 amino acids. V was pared by 5 bases and J by 8 bases, with 15 bases between. Germline CDR1 reads SGHTA; CDR2 reads FQGNSA.

The chain couples TRBV29-1 to TRBJ1-2, with D possibly TRBD1 on 5 matching bases. The germline V gene has CDR1 SQVTM and CDR2 ANQGSEA. The CDR3 length is 12 residues. The ends were cut back, 7 bases at V and 2 bases at J, with 11 bases in the middle. The DNA for the CDR3 is TGCAGCGCTGGGGACCAGAACTATGGCTACACCTTC. It is translated as CSAGDQNYGYTF.

The CDR3 protein is CASTPGTSGGDTQYF. CDR3 nucleotide sequence: TGTGCCAGCACCCCAGGGACTAGCGGGGGAGATACGCAGTATTTT. The chain links TRBV12-3 or TRBV12-4 to TRBJ2-3; 14 nucleotides line up with TRBD2. This CDR3 is 15 amino acids long. After removal of 7 bases from V and 5 bases from J, the junction contained 5 bases not matched to a gene.

V is TRBV11-2 and J is TRBJ2-3, with D uncertain. The CDR3 is made up of 12 amino acids. The V gene lost 3 bases and the J gene lost 6 bases, with 7 bases spanning the gap. Germline CDR1 SGHAT, CDR2 FQNNGV. CDR3 nucleotides: TGTGCCAGCAGCTTGAGCGTGGATACGCAGTATTTT. Protein: CASSLSVDTQYF.

This clonotype was seen at least ten times. The chain recombines TRBV5-1 with TRBJ2-3; 7 bases map to TRBD2. V lost 2 bases to trimming and J lost 1 base; unmatched junction nucleotides: 7. Germline assignment: CDR1 SGHRS and CDR2 YFSETQ. This CDR3 region has 16 residues. CDR3 sequence: CASSFGRGTRTDTQYF. The CDR3 DNA follows: TGCGCCAGCAGCTTCGGGCGGGGGACGCGCACAGATACGCAGTATTTT.

This clonotype was counted at least ten times. The V gene is TRBV6-4, the J gene TRBJ2-3; 10 positions match TRBD1. CDR1 is MRHNA, CDR2 SNTAGT, per germline. V trimming: 2 bases; J trimming: 4 bases; junction bases outside the gene matches: 0. This CDR3 comprises 14 residues. Here the CDR3 reads CASSDGTGADTQYF. As DNA, the CDR3 is TGTGCCAGCAGTGACGGGACAGGGGCAGATACGCAGTATTTT.

This clonotype has a count of ten or more. This chain links TRBV5-5 with TRBJ1-1, with D perhaps TRBD1 (5 bases). CDR1 is SGHKS and CDR2 is YYEKEE in the germline V gene (reference sequence). CDR3 size: 11 residues. Trimming took 7 bases from V and 8 from J, leaving 12 bases between them. The CDR3 region is CASGRGGEAFF. The CDR3 region has the DNA TGTGCCAGCGGAAGGGGTGGGGAAGCTTTCTTT.

The chain employs TRBV18 and TRBJ1-1; D might be TRBD1 (5 bases). V was shortened by 3 bases and J by 3 bases, with 11 bases between the two germline ends. This CDR3 has 14 amino acids. Germline CDR1 and CDR2: KGHSH and LQKENI. CDR3 protein: CASSPGEGHTEAFF. CDR3 sequence (DNA): TGTGCCAGCTCACCCGGGGAGGGACACACTGAAGCTTTCTTT.